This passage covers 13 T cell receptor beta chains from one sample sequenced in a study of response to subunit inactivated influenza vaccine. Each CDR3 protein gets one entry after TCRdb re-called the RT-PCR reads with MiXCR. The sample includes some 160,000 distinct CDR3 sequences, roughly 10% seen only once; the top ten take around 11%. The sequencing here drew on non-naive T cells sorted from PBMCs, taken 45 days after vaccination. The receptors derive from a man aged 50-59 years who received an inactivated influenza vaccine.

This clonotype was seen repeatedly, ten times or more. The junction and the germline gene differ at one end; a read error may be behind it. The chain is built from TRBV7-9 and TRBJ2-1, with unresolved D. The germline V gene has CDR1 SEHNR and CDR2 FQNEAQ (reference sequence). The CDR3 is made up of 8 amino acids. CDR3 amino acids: CATSEQFF. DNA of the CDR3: TGTGCCACCAGCGAGCAGTTCTTC.

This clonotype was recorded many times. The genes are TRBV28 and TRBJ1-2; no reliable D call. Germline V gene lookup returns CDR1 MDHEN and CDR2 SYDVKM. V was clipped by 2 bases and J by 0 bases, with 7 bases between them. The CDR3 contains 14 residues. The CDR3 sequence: CASSLNLPNYGYTF. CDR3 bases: TGTGCCAGCAGTTTAAACCTCCCTAACTATGGCTACACCTTC.

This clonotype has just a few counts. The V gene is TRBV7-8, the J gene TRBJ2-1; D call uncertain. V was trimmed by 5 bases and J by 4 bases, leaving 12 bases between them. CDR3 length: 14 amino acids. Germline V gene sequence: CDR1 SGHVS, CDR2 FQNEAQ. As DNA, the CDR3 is TGTGCCAGCAGCCTGGGAAGAGTTTACAATGAGCAGTTCTTC. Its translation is CASSLGRVYNEQFF.

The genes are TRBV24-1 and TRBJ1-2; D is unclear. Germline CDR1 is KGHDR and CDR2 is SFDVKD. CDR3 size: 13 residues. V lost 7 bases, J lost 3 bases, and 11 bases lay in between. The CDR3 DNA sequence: TGTGCCACCAGAGGTATTCGTGACTATGGCTACACCTTC. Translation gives CATRGIRDYGYTF.

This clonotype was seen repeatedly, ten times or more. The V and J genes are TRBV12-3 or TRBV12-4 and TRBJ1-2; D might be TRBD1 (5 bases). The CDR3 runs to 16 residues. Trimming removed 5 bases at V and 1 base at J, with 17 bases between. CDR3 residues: CASSHSTGGFNYGYTF. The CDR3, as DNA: TGTGCCAGCAGTCACTCAACGGGGGGGTTTAACTATGGCTACACCTTC.

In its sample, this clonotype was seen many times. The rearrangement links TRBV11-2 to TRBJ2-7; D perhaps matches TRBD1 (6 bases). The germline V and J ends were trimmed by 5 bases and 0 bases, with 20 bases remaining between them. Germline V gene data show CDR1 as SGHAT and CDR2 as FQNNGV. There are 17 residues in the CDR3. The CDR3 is CASSPGQPFESSYEQYF. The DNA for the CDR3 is TGTGCCAGCAGCCCCGGACAGCCGTTTGAGAGCTCCTACGAGCAGTACTTC.

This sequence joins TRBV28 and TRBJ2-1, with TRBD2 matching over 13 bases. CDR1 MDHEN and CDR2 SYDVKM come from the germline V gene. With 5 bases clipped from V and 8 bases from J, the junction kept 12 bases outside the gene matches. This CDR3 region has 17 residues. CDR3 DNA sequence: TGTGCCAGCAGTCCCGGACTAGCGGGGGCTCAGTGGGATGAGCAGTTCTTC. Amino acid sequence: CASSPGLAGAQWDEQFF.

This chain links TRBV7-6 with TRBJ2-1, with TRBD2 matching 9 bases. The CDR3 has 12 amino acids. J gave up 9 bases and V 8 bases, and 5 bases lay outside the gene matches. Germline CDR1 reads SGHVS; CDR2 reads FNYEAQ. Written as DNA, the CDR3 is TGTGCCAGCTCCGGGCGGGAGGGTGAGCAGTTCTTC. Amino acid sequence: CASSGREGEQFF.

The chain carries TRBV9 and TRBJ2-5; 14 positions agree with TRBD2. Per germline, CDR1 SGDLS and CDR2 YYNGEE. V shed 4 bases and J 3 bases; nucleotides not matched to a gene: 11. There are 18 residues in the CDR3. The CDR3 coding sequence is TGTGCCAGCAGCCCTCACTTGACTAGCGGGGGGGCGAAAGAGACCCAGTACTTC. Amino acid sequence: CASSPHLTSGGAKETQYF.

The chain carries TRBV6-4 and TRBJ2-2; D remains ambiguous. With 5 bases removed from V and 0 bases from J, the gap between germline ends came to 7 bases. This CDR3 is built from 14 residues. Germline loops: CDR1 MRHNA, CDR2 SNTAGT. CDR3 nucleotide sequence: TGTGCCAGCAGTACGGGTTCGAACACCGGGGAGCTGTTTTTT. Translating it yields CASSTGSNTGELFF.

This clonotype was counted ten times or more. The CDR3 nucleotides are TGCAGTGCTAGAGATACCCTGAGTAGCGGGAGATCCTACGAGCAGTACTTC. This gives the protein CSARDTLSSGRSYEQYF. V is TRBV20-1 and J is TRBJ2-7; TRBD2 aligns across 9 bases. CDR1 is DFQATT, CDR2 SNEGSKA, per germline (reference sequence). The CDR3 is made up of 17 amino acids. V shed 0 bases, J shed 1 base, and the junction held 10 bases outside the gene matches.

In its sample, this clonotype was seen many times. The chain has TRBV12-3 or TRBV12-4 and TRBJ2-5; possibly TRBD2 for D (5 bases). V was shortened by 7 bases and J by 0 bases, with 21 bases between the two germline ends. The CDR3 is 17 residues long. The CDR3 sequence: CASTSGRGWAYQETQYF. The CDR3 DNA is TGTGCCAGCACCTCCGGACGAGGGTGGGCCTACCAAGAGACCCAGTACTTC.

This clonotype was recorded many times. The CDR3 nucleotides are TGTGCCATCAGTGAGTCTCCAGGAGAGACCCAGTACTTC. Protein sequence: CAISESPGETQYF. The chain links TRBV10-3 to TRBJ2-5; D unclear. CDR1 is ENHRY and CDR2 is SYGVKD in the germline V gene. Deletions cut 0 bases from V and 4 bases from J, with 6 bases between. The CDR3 contains 13 residues.